This entry is about one TCR beta chain. The target of this receptor is not known. Base-call qualities are not available, and no considerably larger clone is one nucleotide away. The entry originates in a study of blood T cells in healthy people across ages (dated by TCRdb to the mid-2010s). A note on the overall study: In model experiments, template switching captured about one uniquely barcoded TCR beta cDNA molecule for every two T cells. The study measured age-related changes in TCR beta repertoire diversity using deep sequencing normalized with unique cDNA molecular identifiers. The donors were split into four age groups: young (average 16 years), middle-aged (39), aged (more than 60) and long-lived (82). Two additional independent replicas of 1 million unique cDNA reads from the same blood draw were analyzed for two donors (one aged 18 to 29 and one aged 80 or older). The full study reports these points: Estimates of total diversity based on one million sequenced T cells were considered lower bounds and underestimates. Because the CMV infection status of the donors was unknown, age-related changes in expanded clonotypes may potentially have been confounded. The long-lived group showed more naive CD4+ T cells, fewer expanded clones and increased TCR diversity than the aged group, suggesting age selection. Observed TCR beta diversity per million T cells fell roughly linearly with age, and a significant reduction was already apparent by age approximately 40. Because profiling used bulk unsorted PBMCs, naive and antigen-experienced compartments could not be compared conclusively. The percentage of naive T cells measured by flow cytometry correlated strongly with observed TCR beta diversity.

Systemically healthy Caucasian individuals from Russia, roughly 40 in total and aged roughly 6 to 95 years, were included as donors. Around 9.8 milliliters of peripheral blood were collected from each donor into EDTA-treated Vacutainer tubes. Ficoll-Paque density-gradient centrifugation was used to isolate PBMCs, with at least 6.5 million per sample. Trizol reagent was used to extract total RNA from the PBMCs, yielding at least 6 micrograms per sample. The percentages of naive CD45RAhigh/CD27high T cells were determined by flow cytometry on a PBMC aliquot from every donor. The library was obtained by 5' RACE. For sequencing, an Illumina HiSeq 2500 was employed. A second PCR of roughly 6 to 11 cycles was run with a J-beta primer mix and a sample-barcoded 5' primer. A unique molecular identifier was introduced onto each TCR beta cDNA molecule by a template-switch 5' adaptor carrying 12 random nucleotides. Each sample yielded at least 2.5 million CDR3-containing paired-end reads. First-strand cDNA synthesis was performed from all RNA using the Mint cDNA synthesis kit, with priming by a TRBC-specific oligonucleotide. All cDNA was treated with uracil-DNA glycosylase and then went through a first 18-cycle PCR with the universal primers M1SS and BC2_uni_R. The source study handled its data this way. For normalization, 1 million high-quality reads were randomly selected from each sample, with every read carrying a distinct molecular identifier. Instead of being binned into consensus sequences, reads that shared molecular identifiers were thrown out. CDR3 identification, clonotype clustering and error correction used MiTCR with a Q25 quality threshold and the strictest error-elimination algorithm. Lower-bound total TCR beta diversity was estimated with a nonparametric unseen species model using Euler transformation. TCRdb reanalyzed the raw reads on its own, using fastp at Q25 for trimming and MiXCR for clone calling, and kept in-frame beta chains. Under each unique CDR3 protein, matching rows form one entry showing the most common genes and DNA. V and J calls and clone size were set by TCRdb, not the authors. The sample profile shows 1 million or so distinct CDR3 sequences; under 30% of them were found once. About 0.72% of the sample lies in the top ten.

The data were also submitted as part of a second study, on T cells of mothers and their children. That second publication adds: Nine systemically healthy Caucasian individuals served as donors, namely three mothers together with their six children. cDNA synthesis used all of the extracted RNA, with roughly 1.5 ug of RNA in each 15 ul reaction. In the second PCR, the M1S primer introduced both the sample barcodes and 2-4 random nucleotides. Over 8.5 million TCR beta CDR3 reads came from each mother, compared with millions of reads from each child. TCR recombination output is similarly shaped by thymic selection in related and unrelated pairs, with a minor effect exerted by inherited differences. Normalized repertoire overlap in related mother-child pairs was always slightly higher than in unrelated mother-child pairs, but the difference was never significant. Persistent microchimeric T cell clones were not detected, at a sensitivity of around 95 clones per million clonotypes. The study used deep NGS to compare TCR beta repertoires of mothers and children, seeking features distinguishing related mother-child pairs from unrelated individuals. The mean age was 40 +/- 4 years for the mothers and approximately 11 +/- 4 years for the children. After adapters were ligated using NEBNext reagents, the libraries underwent 100+100 nt paired-end sequencing on an Illumina HiSeq 2000. To prevent cross-contamination, the mother and child libraries were prepared a month apart and were sequenced in separate runs. Between roughly 500,000 and 2,300,000 distinct TCR beta clonotypes were identified per donor. Naive TCR beta clonotypes were estimated from low-frequency clonotypes matched to each donor's FACS-determined naive share, without sorting.

The TCR sequence derives from a girl aged 2-15 years in good health. The sequenced sample was blood.

DNA sequence: TGTGCCACCTCGGGAGCGGGACGGATCGACGATGAGCAGTTCTTC. Translated, this gives CATSGAGRIDDEQFF. The V and J segments used are TRBV19 and TRBJ2-1, and 7 junctional nucleotides match TRBD2. The V end gives up 10 bases and the J end 8 bases, leaving 17 bases in the junction not matched to a gene. CDR3 length: 15 amino acids, cysteine to phenylalanine. Just the 45-base CDR3 DNA is kept, in frame starting at base 1. Reading the germline V gene (reference sequence) gives CDR1 LNHDA and CDR2 SQIVND.